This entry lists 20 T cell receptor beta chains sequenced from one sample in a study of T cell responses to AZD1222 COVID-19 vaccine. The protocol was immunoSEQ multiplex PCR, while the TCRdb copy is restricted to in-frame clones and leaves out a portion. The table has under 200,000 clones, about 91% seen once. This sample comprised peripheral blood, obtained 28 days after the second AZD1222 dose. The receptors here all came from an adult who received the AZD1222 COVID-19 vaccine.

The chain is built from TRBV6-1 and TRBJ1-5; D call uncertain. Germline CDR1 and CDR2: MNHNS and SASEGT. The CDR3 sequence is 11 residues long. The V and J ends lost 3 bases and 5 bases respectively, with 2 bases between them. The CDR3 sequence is CASSEDQPQHF. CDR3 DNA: TGTGCCAGCAGTGAGGATCAGCCCCAGCATTTT.

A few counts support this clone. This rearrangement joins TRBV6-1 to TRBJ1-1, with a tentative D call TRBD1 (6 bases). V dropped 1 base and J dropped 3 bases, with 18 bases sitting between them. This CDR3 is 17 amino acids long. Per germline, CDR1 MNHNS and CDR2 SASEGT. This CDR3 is CASSEGRGGHLYTEAFF. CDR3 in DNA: TGTGCCAGCAGTGAAGGAAGGGGGGGACATTTGTACACTGAAGCTTTCTTT.

DNA for the CDR3: TGTGCCAGTAGTGGGACAGGGGGCGGCTATGGCTACACCTTC. Translation: CASSGTGGGYGYTF. This sequence joins TRBV19 and TRBJ1-2; TRBD1 aligns across 12 bases. The CDR3 consists of 14 residues. V shed 5 bases and J 4 bases; nucleotides not matched to a gene: 2. Germline CDR1 LNHDA, CDR2 SQIVND (reference sequence).

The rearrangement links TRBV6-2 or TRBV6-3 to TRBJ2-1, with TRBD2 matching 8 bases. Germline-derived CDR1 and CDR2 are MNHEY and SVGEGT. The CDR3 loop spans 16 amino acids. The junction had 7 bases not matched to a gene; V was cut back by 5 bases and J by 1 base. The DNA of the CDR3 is TGTGCCAGCAGTCCGGGAGGGGCGAAGTCCTACAATGAGCAGTTCTTC. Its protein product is CASSPGGAKSYNEQFF.

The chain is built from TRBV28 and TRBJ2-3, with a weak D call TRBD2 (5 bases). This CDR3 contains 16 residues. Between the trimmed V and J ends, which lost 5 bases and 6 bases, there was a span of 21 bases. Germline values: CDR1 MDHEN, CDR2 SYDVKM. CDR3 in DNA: TGTGCCAGCAGTCCCCCGTGGACTGGTCTTAAGGATACGCAGTATTTT. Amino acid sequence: CASSPPWTGLKDTQYF. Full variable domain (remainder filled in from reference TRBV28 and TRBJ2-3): DVKVTQSSRYLVKRTGEKVFLECVQDMDHENMFWYRQDPGLGLRLIYFSYDVKMKEKGDIPEGYSVSREKKERFSLILESASTNQTSMYLCASSPPWTGLKDTQYFGPGTRLTVL.

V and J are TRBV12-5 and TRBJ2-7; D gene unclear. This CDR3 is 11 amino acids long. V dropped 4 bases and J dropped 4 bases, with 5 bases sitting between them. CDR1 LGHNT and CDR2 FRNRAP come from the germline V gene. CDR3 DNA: TGTGCTAGTGGTTCCTGGTACGAGCAGTACTTC. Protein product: CASGSWYEQYF.

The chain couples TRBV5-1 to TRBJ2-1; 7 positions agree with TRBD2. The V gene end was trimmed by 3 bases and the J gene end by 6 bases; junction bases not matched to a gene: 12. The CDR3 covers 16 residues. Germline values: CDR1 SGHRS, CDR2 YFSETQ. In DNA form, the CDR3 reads TGCGCCAGCAGCTCGGATCCGAAGACTAGCCGCAATGAGCAGTTCTTC. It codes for CASSSDPKTSRNEQFF.

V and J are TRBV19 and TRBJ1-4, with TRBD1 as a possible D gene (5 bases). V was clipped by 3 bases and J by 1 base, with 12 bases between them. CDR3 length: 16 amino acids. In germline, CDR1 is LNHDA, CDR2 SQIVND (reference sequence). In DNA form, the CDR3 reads TGTGCCAGTAGTATTGGGGGGGTCAGAACTAATGAAAAACTGTTTTTT. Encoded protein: CASSIGGVRTNEKLFF.

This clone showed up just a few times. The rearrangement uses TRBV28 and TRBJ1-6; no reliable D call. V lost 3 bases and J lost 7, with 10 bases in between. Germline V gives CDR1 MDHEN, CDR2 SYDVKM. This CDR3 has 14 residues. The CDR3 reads CASSFGKKNSPLHF. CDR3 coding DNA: TGTGCCAGCAGTTTTGGGAAAAAGAATTCACCCCTCCACTTT.

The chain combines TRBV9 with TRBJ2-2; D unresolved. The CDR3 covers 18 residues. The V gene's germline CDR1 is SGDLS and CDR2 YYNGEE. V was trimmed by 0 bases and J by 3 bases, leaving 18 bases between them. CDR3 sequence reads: CASSVAGSASLYTGELFF. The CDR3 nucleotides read TGTGCCAGCAGCGTAGCAGGCTCGGCGTCGTTGTACACCGGGGAGCTGTTTTTT.

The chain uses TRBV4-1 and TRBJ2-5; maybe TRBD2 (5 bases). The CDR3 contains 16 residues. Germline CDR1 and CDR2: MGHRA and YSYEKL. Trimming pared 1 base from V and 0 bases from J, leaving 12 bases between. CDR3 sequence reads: CASSQGPGLHQETQYF. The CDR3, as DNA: TGCGCCAGCAGCCAAGGTCCCGGACTGCACCAAGAGACCCAGTACTTC.

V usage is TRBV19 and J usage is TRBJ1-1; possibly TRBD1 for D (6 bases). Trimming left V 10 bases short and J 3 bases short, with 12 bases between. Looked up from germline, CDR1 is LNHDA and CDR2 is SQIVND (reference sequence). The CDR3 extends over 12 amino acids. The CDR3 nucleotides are TGTGCCACCGGATACAGGGACACTGAAGCTTTCTTT. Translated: CATGYRDTEAFF.

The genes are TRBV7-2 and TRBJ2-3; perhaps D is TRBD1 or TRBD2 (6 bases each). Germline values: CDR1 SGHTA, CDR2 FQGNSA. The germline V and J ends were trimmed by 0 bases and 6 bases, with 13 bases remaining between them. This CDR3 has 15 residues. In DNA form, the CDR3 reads TGTGCCAGCAGCTTAGCGGGGGGCCCCAGGGATACGCAGTATTTT. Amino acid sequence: CASSLAGGPRDTQYF.

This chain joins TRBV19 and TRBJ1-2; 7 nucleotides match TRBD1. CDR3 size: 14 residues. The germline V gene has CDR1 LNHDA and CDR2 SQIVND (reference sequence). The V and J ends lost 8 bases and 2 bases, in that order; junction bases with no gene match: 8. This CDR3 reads CASSSRGMNYGYTF. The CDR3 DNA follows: TGTGCCAGTTCAAGCAGGGGGATGAACTATGGCTACACCTTC.

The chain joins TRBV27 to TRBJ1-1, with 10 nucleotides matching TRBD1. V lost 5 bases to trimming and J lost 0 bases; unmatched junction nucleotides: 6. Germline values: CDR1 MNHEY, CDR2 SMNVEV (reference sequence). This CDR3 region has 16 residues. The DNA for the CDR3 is TGTGCCAGCAGTACGGGACAGGGGTTCATGAACACTGAAGCTTTCTTT. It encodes CASSTGQGFMNTEAFF.

DNA of the CDR3: TGCAGTGCTAGTCCGTCTGGGGGTCTAAATTCACCCCTCCACTTT. This codes for CSASPSGGLNSPLHF. V is TRBV20-1 and J is TRBJ1-6, with D possibly TRBD1 on 5 matching bases. Germline V lookup: CDR1 DFQATT, CDR2 SNEGSKA (reference sequence). With 3 bases removed from V and 7 bases from J, the gap between germline ends came to 16 bases. The CDR3 loop spans 15 amino acids.

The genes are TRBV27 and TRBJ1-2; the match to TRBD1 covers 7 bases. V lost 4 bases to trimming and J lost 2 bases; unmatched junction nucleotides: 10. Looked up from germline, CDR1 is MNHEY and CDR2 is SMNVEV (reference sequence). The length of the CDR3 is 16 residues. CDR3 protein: CASSSLPTGTNYGYTF. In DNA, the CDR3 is TGTGCCAGCAGTTCCCTCCCGACAGGGACCAACTATGGCTACACCTTC.

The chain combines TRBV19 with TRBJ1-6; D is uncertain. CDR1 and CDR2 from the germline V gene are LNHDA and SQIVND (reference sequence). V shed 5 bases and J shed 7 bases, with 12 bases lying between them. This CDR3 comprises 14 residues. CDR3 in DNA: TGTGCCAGTAGTCCAGGACCGATGAATTCACCCCTCCACTTT. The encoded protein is CASSPGPMNSPLHF.

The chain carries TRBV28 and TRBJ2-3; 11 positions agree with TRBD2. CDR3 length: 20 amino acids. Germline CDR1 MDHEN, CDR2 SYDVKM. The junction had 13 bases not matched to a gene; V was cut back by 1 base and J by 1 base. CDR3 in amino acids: CASSLLKGTSGSWGTDTQYF. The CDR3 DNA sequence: TGTGCCAGCAGTTTATTAAAGGGTACTAGCGGGAGTTGGGGCACAGATACGCAGTATTTT.

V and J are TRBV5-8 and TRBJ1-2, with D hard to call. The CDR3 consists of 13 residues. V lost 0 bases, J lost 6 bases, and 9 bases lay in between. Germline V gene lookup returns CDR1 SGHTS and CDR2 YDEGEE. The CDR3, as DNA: TGTGCCAGCAGCTTGGCACGGAAAAATGGCTACACCTTC. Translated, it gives CASSLARKNGYTF. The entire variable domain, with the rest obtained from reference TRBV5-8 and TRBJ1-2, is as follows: EAGVTQSPTHLIKTRGQQATLRCSPISGHTSVYWYQQALGLGLQFLLWYDEGEERNRGNFPPRFSGRQFPNYSSELNVNALELEDSALYLCASSLARKNGYTFGSGTRLTVV.